This entry lists 10 T cell receptor beta chains sequenced from one sample in a study of CD4+ T cells in melanoma. Clones were read by immunoSEQ multiplex PCR, and TCRdb kept only the in-frame ones, dropping some. The sample lists 110,000 to 150,000 clones; nearly 95% were seen once. The source is a human donor with melanoma.

V is TRBV7-3 and J is TRBJ2-1; tentative D call: TRBD2 (6 bases). V was shortened by 0 bases and J by 4 bases, with 10 bases between the two germline ends. This CDR3 spans 15 amino acids. The V gene's germline CDR1 is SGHTA and CDR2 FQGTGA. This chain's CDR3 is CASSLTGTPYNEQFF. The CDR3 DNA follows: TGTGCCAGCAGCTTAACCGGGACTCCGTACAATGAGCAGTTCTTC.

The chain couples TRBV4-2 to TRBJ2-1; 14 nucleotides line up with TRBD2. This CDR3 spans 17 amino acids. V lost 2 bases and J lost 5; bases outside the gene matches: 5. Germline V gene sequence: CDR1 LGHNA, CDR2 YNFKEQ. This chain's CDR3 is CASSQSGTSGGNNEQFF. The DNA of the CDR3 is TGTGCCAGCAGCCAATCCGGGACTAGCGGGGGAAACAATGAGCAGTTCTTC.

The V gene is TRBV2, the J gene TRBJ2-5; the D gene could be TRBD1 or TRBD2 (5 bases each). This CDR3 has 16 residues. The germline V gene has CDR1 SNHLY and CDR2 FYNNEI. V lost 3 bases and J lost 3, with 17 bases in between. CDR3 in amino acids: CASSDGGRVLKETQYF. CDR3 coding DNA: TGTGCCAGCAGTGACGGAGGCAGGGTCCTTAAAGAGACCCAGTACTTC.

The chain couples TRBV2 to TRBJ2-5; 7 bases fit TRBD1. Unmatched junction bases numbered 7, after V lost 6 bases and J lost 0 bases. Germline assignment: CDR1 SNHLY and CDR2 FYNNEI. There are 15 residues in the CDR3. As DNA, the CDR3 is TGTGCCAGCAGAACGGGACAGACATACCAAGAGACCCAGTACTTC. This codes for CASRTGQTYQETQYF. Together with reference TRBV2 and TRBJ2-5, the CDR3 gives the full variable domain: EPEVTQTPSHQVTQMGQEVILRCVPISNHLYFYWYRQILGQKVEFLVSFYNNEISEKSEIFDDQFSVERPDGSNFTLKIRSTKLEDSAMYFCASRTGQTYQETQYFGPGTRLLVL.

The J gene is TRBJ1-1, the V gene TRBV6-6; no clear D. V was cut by 7 bases and J by 3 bases, with 9 bases left in between. This CDR3 region has 12 residues. Germline V gives CDR1 MNHNY, CDR2 SVGAGI (reference sequence). In DNA form, the CDR3 reads TGTGCCAGCATATTAAGGGACACTGAAGCTTTCTTT. Translating gives CASILRDTEAFF.

The chain links TRBV10-2 to TRBJ1-2; 7 positions agree with TRBD1. The V segment lost 6 bases and the J segment 4 bases; nucleotides outside the gene matches: 8. Looked up from germline, CDR1 is WSHSY and CDR2 is SAAADI. This CDR3 spans 14 amino acids. In DNA, the CDR3 is TGCGCCAGCAGAGACACCGGGACAGCCTATGGCTACACCTTC. It yields the protein CASRDTGTAYGYTF.

The chain carries TRBV19 and TRBJ1-4; the D is unclear. Germline CDR1 is LNHDA and CDR2 is SQIVND (reference sequence). The V end lost 9 bases, the J end lost 6 bases, and 14 bases lay between the germline ends. The CDR3 extends over 13 amino acids. For the CDR3, the DNA is TGTGCCAGCGGGGATAATGCTCATGAAAAACTGTTTTTT. Translated: CASGDNAHEKLFF. The whole variable domain, remainder taken from reference TRBV19 and TRBJ1-4, is DGGITQSPKYLFRKEGQNVTLSCEQNLNHDAMYWYRQDPGQGLRLIYYSQIVNDFQKGDIAEGYSVSREKKESFPLTVTSAQKNPTAFYLCASGDNAHEKLFFGSGTQLSVL.

This chain connects TRBV9 to TRBJ2-3; no clear D. Per the germline V gene, CDR1 is SGDLS and CDR2 is YYNGEE. CDR3 length: 14 residues. V lost 0 bases, J lost 2 bases, and 7 bases lay in between. The DNA of the CDR3 is TGTGCCAGCAGCGTAGGAAGCGCCACAGATACGCAGTATTTT. Residues: CASSVGSATDTQYF.

The CDR3 sequence is CASSLSTGEAGGYTF. CDR3 nucleotides: TGTGCCAGCAGCTTATCCACAGGGGAGGCGGGTGGCTACACCTTC. The V gene is TRBV7-2, the J gene TRBJ1-2; TRBD1 aligns across 7 bases. Germline V gene data show CDR1 as SGHTA and CDR2 as FQGNSA. After removal of 2 bases from V and 7 bases from J, the junction contained 10 bases not matched to a gene. The CDR3 spans 15 residues.

The V and J genes are TRBV11-2 and TRBJ1-1; D is undetermined. The ends were cut back, 6 bases at V and 3 bases at J, with 8 bases in the middle. The CDR3 runs 12 residues. The germline CDR1 and CDR2 sequences are SGHAT and FQNNGV. The CDR3 bases are TGTGCCAGCAGATCAGACTACACTGAAGCTTTCTTT. It is translated as CASRSDYTEAFF.